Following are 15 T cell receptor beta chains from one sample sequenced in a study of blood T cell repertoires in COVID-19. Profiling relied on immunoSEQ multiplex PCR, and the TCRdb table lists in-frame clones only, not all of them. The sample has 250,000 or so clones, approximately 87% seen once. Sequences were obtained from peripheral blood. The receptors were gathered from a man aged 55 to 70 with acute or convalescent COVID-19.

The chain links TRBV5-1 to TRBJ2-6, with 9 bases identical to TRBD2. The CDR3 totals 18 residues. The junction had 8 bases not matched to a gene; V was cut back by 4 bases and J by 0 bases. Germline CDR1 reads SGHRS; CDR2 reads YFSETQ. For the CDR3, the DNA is TGCGCCAGCAGCCCCGGACTAGCGCCTACCTCTGGGGCCAACGTCCTGACTTTC. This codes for CASSPGLAPTSGANVLTF.

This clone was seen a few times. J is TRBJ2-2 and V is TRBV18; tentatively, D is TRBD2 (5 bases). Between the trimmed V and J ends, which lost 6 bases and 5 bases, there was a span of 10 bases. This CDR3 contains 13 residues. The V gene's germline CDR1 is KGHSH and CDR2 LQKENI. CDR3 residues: CASSEEGTGELFF. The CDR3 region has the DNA TGTGCCAGCTCCGAAGAGGGAACCGGGGAGCTGTTTTTT.

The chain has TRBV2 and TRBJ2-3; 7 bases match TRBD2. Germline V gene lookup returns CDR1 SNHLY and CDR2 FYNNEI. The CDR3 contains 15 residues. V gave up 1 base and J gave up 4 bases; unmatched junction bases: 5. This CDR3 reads CASSEGAGAADTQYF. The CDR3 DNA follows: TGTGCCAGCAGTGAAGGCGCGGGAGCGGCAGATACGCAGTATTTT.

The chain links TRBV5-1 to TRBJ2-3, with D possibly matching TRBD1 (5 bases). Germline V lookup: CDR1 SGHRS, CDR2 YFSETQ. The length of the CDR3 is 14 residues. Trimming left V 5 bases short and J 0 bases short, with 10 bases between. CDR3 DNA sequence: TGCGCCAGCAGGGACACCGTGAGCACAGATACGCAGTATTTT. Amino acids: CASRDTVSTDTQYF.

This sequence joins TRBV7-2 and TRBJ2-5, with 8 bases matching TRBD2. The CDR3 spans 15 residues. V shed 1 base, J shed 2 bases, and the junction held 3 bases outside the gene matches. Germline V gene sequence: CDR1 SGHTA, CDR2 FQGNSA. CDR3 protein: CASSLETSGQETQYF. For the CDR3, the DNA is TGTGCCAGCAGCTTAGAAACTAGCGGACAAGAGACCCAGTACTTC. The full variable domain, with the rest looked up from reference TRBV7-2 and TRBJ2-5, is GAGVSQSPSNKVTEKGKDVELRCDPISGHTALYWYRQSLGQGLEFLIYFQGNSAPDKSGLPSDRFSAERTGGSVSTLTIQRTQQEDSAVYLCASSLETSGQETQYFGPGTRLLVL.

The CDR3 region is CASSLGGKGDTIYF. The CDR3 DNA is TGCGCCAGCAGCTTGGGCGGAAAGGGGGACACCATATATTTT. The V call is TRBV5-1, the J call TRBJ1-3; TRBD1 might be the D (6 bases). The V gene lost 0 bases and the J gene lost 8 bases, with 12 bases spanning the gap. The V gene's germline CDR1 is SGHRS and CDR2 YFSETQ. The length of the CDR3 is 14 residues. Variable domain in full (rest from reference TRBV5-1 and TRBJ1-3): KAGVTQTPRYLIKTRGQQVTLSCSPISGHRSVSWYQQTPGQGLQFLFEYFSETQRNKGNFPGRFSGRQFSNSRSEMNVSTLELGDSALYLCASSLGGKGDTIYFGEGSWLTVV.

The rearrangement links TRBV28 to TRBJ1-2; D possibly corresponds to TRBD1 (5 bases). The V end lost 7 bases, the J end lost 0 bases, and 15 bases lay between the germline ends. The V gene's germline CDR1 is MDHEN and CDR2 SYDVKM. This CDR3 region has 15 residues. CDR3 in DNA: TGTGCCAGCACCTATACAGGTTTCTCTAACTATGGCTACACCTTC. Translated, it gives CASTYTGFSNYGYTF.

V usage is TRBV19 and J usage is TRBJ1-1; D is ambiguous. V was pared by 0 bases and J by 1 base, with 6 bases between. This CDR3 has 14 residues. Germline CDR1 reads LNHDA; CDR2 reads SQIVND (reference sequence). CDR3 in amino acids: CASSIDPRNTEAFF. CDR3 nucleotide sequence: TGTGCCAGTAGTATAGACCCCCGGAACACTGAAGCTTTCTTT.

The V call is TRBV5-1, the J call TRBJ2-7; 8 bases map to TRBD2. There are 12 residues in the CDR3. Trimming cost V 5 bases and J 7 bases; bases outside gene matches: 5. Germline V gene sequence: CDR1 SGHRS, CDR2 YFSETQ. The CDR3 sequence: CASSREGWEQYF. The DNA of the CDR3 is TGCGCCAGCAGTCGGGAGGGTTGGGAGCAGTACTTC.

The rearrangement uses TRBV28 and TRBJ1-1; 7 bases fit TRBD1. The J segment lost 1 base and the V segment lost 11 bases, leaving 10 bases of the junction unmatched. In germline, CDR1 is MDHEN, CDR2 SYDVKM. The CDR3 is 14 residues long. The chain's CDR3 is CASRGDTTNTEAFF. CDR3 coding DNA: TGTGCCTCCAGGGGGGACACGACGAACACTGAAGCTTTCTTT.

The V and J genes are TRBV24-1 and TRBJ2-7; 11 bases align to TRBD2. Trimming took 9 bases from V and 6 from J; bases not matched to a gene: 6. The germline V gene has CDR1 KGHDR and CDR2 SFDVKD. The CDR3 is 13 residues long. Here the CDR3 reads CATQVAGGGEQYF. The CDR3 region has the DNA TGTGCCACCCAAGTAGCGGGAGGGGGCGAGCAGTACTTC.

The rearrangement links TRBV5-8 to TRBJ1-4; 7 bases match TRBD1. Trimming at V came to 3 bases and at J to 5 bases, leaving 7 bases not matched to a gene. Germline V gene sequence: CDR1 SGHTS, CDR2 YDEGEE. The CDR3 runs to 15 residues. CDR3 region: CASSSRDRRNEKLFF. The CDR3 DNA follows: TGTGCCAGCAGCTCCCGGGACAGAAGAAATGAAAAACTGTTTTTT.

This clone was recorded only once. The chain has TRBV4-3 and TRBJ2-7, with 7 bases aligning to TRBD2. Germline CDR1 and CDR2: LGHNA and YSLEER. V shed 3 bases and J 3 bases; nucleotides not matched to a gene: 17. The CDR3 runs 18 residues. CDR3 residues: CASSHQSPASGKYYEQYF. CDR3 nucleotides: TGCGCCAGCAGCCACCAAAGTCCAGCTAGCGGTAAATACTACGAGCAGTACTTC.

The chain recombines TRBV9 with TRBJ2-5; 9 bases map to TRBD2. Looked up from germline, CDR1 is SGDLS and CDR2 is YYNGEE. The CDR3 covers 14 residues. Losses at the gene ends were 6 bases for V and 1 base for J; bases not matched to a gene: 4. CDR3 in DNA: TGTGCCAGCACCAAGCGGGGGGCCCAAGAGACCCAGTACTTC. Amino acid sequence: CASTKRGAQETQYF.

The CDR3 DNA reads TGTGCCAGTAGGGGGGCCGGGTACAATGAGCAGTTCTTC. Its translation is CASRGAGYNEQFF. The chain links TRBV19 to TRBJ2-1, with TRBD1 as a possible D gene (6 bases). V lost 6 bases to trimming and J lost 4 bases, with 10 bases between them. Looked up from germline, CDR1 is LNHDA and CDR2 is SQIVND (reference sequence). This CDR3 is built from 13 residues.